This T cell receptor (beta chain) was sequenced for a study of OX40 agonist ivuxolimab in advanced cancers. Generated by immunoSEQ multiplex PCR, the TCRdb table keeps only in-frame clones and is missing some. Found here are roughly 89,000 clones, 70% to 90% of them singletons; the top ten hold 5.5% to 7%. CDR3 length equals 12 residues. CDR1 and CDR2 (germline): SNHLY, FYNNEI. The V and J ends lost 1 base and 5 bases respectively, with 5 bases between them. This sample comprised CD4+ or CD8+ T cells sorted from blood, obtained in a trial of the OX40 agonist ivuxolimab. This clonotype originated in an adult with an advanced solid tumor such as melanoma, head and neck, liver or kidney cancer. The rearrangement uses TRBV2 and TRBJ2-5; possibly TRBD1 for D (5 bases). DNA of the CDR3: TGTGCCAGCAGTGAAGGACAGGAGACCCAGTACTTC. Encoded protein: CASSEGQETQYF.